Each of the 28 T cell receptor beta chains below was sequenced from the same sample in a study of blood T cell repertoires in COVID-19. Clones were read by immunoSEQ multiplex PCR, and TCRdb kept only the in-frame ones, dropping some. The table lists more than 95,000 clones, about 80% of them singletons, with roughly 25% in the top ten. Material: peripheral blood. The receptors were sampled from a human donor in a cohort sampled during active COVID-19.

This clone was seen ten or more times. The chain employs TRBV21-1 and TRBJ1-3; TRBD1, as called in the table, went unchecked against the DNA. TRBV21-1 is termed a pseudogene. CDR3 length equals 20 residues. The CDR3: CASSKALWTGHSRSGNTIYF. Written as DNA, the CDR3 is TGTGCCAGCAGCAAAGCGCTTTGGACAGGGCACTCCCGCTCTGGAAACACCATATATTTT.

The V gene is TRBV6-2 or TRBV6-3, the J gene TRBJ2-2; possible D gene TRBD1, 6 bases. Germline loops: CDR1 MNHEY, CDR2 SVGEGT. The CDR3 runs 14 residues. The V gene lost 4 bases and the J gene lost 2 bases, with 8 bases spanning the gap. The chain's CDR3 is CASSFRGNTGELFF. The CDR3 DNA reads as TGTGCCAGCAGTTTCAGGGGAAACACCGGGGAGCTGTTTTTT.

The V call is TRBV4-1, the J call TRBJ2-3, with D perhaps TRBD2 (6 bases). V lost 1 base and J lost 2, with 13 bases in between. Germline-derived CDR1 and CDR2 are MGHRA and YSYEKL. The length of the CDR3 is 16 residues. The CDR3 nucleotides are TGCGCCAGCAGCCAAGCCGGACTACTAAACACAGATACGCAGTATTTT. Translating gives CASSQAGLLNTDTQYF.

In its sample, this clone was seen a few times. The chain employs TRBV27 and TRBJ1-1; the D gene is possibly TRBD1 (5 bases). With 6 bases removed from V and 2 bases from J, the gap between germline ends came to 13 bases. Germline V gene data show CDR1 as MNHEY and CDR2 as SMNVEV (reference sequence). The CDR3 contains 14 residues. In DNA form, the CDR3 reads TGTGCCAGCAGCCCTCAGGGCCGCAACACTGAAGCTTTCTTT. Amino acids: CASSPQGRNTEAFF.

The chain links TRBV19 to TRBJ1-6, with no clear D. CDR3 length: 13 residues. Germline values: CDR1 LNHDA, CDR2 SQIVND (reference sequence). V lost 4 bases and J lost 6, with 7 bases in between. The CDR3 nucleotides read TGTGCCAGTAGTAACCGGGGTAATTCACCCCTCCACTTT. Residues: CASSNRGNSPLHF. Combining the CDR3 with reference TRBV19 and TRBJ1-6 gives the whole variable domain DGGITQSPKYLFRKEGQNVTLSCEQNLNHDAMYWYRQDPGQGLRLIYYSQIVNDFQKGDIAEGYSVSREKKESFPLTVTSAQKNPTAFYLCASSNRGNSPLHFGNGTRLTVT.

The chain combines TRBV9 with TRBJ2-3; 8 bases align to TRBD2. Germline CDR1 reads SGDLS; CDR2 reads YYNGEE. The CDR3 extends over 19 amino acids. V gave up 4 bases and J gave up 0 bases; unmatched junction bases: 16. The CDR3 loop reads CASSPLTGGQFRSTDTQYF. CDR3 in DNA: TGTGCCAGCAGCCCCCTTACGGGAGGGCAATTTAGGAGCACAGATACGCAGTATTTT.

The V call is TRBV5-1, the J call TRBJ2-5, with a weak D call TRBD2 (6 bases). This CDR3 spans 15 amino acids. CDR1 SGHRS and CDR2 YFSETQ come from the germline V gene. The V end lost 0 bases, the J end lost 7 bases, and 16 bases lay between the germline ends. The CDR3, as DNA: TGCGCCAGCAGCTTGGATCGGGGGAATTTGGCGACCCAGTACTTC. This encodes CASSLDRGNLATQYF.

This sequence joins TRBV4-1 and TRBJ2-7; 8 bases agree with TRBD2. The CDR3 is 16 residues long. V gave up 1 base and J gave up 3 bases; unmatched junction bases: 8. CDR1 is MGHRA and CDR2 is YSYEKL in the germline V gene. The CDR3 nucleotides are TGCGCCAGCAGCCAAGGTTTGAGCGGGAGTCTCTACGAGCAGTACTTC. This codes for CASSQGLSGSLYEQYF.

The chain uses TRBV5-1 and TRBJ2-2, with 9 bases fitting TRBD1. The CDR3 covers 16 residues. J was trimmed by 1 base and V by 3 bases; bases with no gene match: 4. Germline V gene sequence: CDR1 SGHRS, CDR2 YFSETQ. CDR3 DNA sequence: TGCGCCAGCAGCTGGGGGGACAGGGTGAACACCGGGGAGCTGTTTTTT. Residues: CASSWGDRVNTGELFF.

The gene calls are TRBV3-1 (or the pseudogene TRBV3-2) and TRBJ2-7; a weak D match, TRBD1 (6 bases). V dropped 5 bases and J dropped 4 bases, with 30 bases sitting between them. This CDR3 region has 19 residues. Germline CDR1 LGHDT, CDR2 YNNKEL (reference sequence). The CDR3 loop is CASSKFRDGQKMDLYEQYF. The CDR3 nucleotides are TGTGCCAGCAGCAAATTCCGGGACGGACAGAAGATGGACCTTTACGAGCAGTACTTC.

The gene calls are TRBV4-1 and TRBJ2-3, with D possibly matching TRBD2 (6 bases). The length of the CDR3 is 16 residues. V dropped 4 bases and J dropped 2 bases, with 16 bases sitting between them. CDR1 and CDR2 (germline): MGHRA, YSYEKL. CDR3 DNA sequence: TGCGCCAGCAGCCCCCATTTAGCGGAGACCACAGATACGCAGTATTTT. Protein sequence: CASSPHLAETTDTQYF.

V is TRBV7-2 and J is TRBJ1-2, with 10 bases identical to TRBD1. V dropped 5 bases and J dropped 4; count of bases not matched to a gene: 4. CDR1 and CDR2 from the germline V gene are SGHTA and FQGNSA. This CDR3 has 14 residues. CDR3 nucleotide sequence: TGTGCCAGCAGCACGACAGGGGGCTTCTATGGCTACACCTTC. Its protein is CASSTTGGFYGYTF.

To note about this clone: In the same sample, other DNA sequences code for this CDR3. V gene TRBV5-1 combines with J gene TRBJ1-1; D might be TRBD1 (5 bases). V gave up 0 bases and J gave up 5 bases, with 11 bases separating them. The CDR3 is 14 residues long. Germline assignment: CDR1 SGHRS and CDR2 YFSETQ. In DNA, the CDR3 is TGCGCCAGCAGCTTGGCCTCGGGGGGTACTGAAGCTTTCTTT. Translated: CASSLASGGTEAFF.

This chain connects TRBV7-2 to TRBJ1-2; 7 positions match TRBD1. This CDR3 spans 16 amino acids. The V gene end was trimmed by 2 bases and the J gene end by 2 bases; junction bases not matched to a gene: 8. Germline V gene sequence: CDR1 SGHTA, CDR2 FQGNSA. The CDR3 DNA follows: TGTGCCAGCAGCTTACCACGGGACAGAGTCAACTATGGCTACACCTTC. Translation gives CASSLPRDRVNYGYTF.

CDR3 residues: CASRTSVTDTQYF. CDR3 in DNA: TGTGCCAGCAGAACGAGTGTCACAGATACGCAGTATTTT. The V gene is TRBV12-3 or TRBV12-4, the J gene TRBJ2-3; D is uncertain. V was trimmed by 6 bases and J by 2 bases, leaving 9 bases between them. CDR3 length: 13 residues.

The chain is built from TRBV19 and TRBJ2-3; D ambiguous. Per the germline V gene, CDR1 is LNHDA and CDR2 is SQIVND (reference sequence). The V end was cut by 3 bases, the J end by 1 base, with 14 bases between. CDR3 length: 16 residues. Here the CDR3 DNA reads TGTGCCAGTAGTATTCGACCCGGCGCGGGCACAGATACGCAGTATTTT. Amino acids: CASSIRPGAGTDTQYF.

The chain joins TRBV28 to TRBJ2-7, with 10 bases aligning to TRBD1. Losses at the gene ends were 6 bases for V and 4 bases for J; bases not matched to a gene: 6. There are 14 residues in the CDR3. Germline V gene sequence: CDR1 MDHEN, CDR2 SYDVKM. This chain's CDR3 is CASRAWDRGYEQYF. The DNA for the CDR3 is TGTGCCAGCAGGGCATGGGACAGGGGTTACGAGCAGTACTTC.

The chain recombines TRBV28 with TRBJ2-7; D is ambiguous. Germline V gives CDR1 MDHEN, CDR2 SYDVKM. The CDR3 loop spans 16 amino acids. The V end was cut by 4 bases, the J end by 0 bases, with 16 bases between. CDR3 region: CASSWSLEVPSYEQYF. CDR3 bases: TGTGCCAGCAGTTGGAGCCTAGAGGTCCCCTCCTACGAGCAGTACTTC. Using reference TRBV28 and TRBJ2-7 for the parts outside the CDR3, the full variable domain is DVKVTQSSRYLVKRTGEKVFLECVQDMDHENMFWYRQDPGLGLRLIYFSYDVKMKEKGDIPEGYSVSREKKERFSLILESASTNQTSMYLCASSWSLEVPSYEQYFGPGTRLTVT.

This clone has only a few counts. The chain combines TRBV11-2 with TRBJ2-5, with D tentatively TRBD1 (7 bases). This CDR3 is 15 amino acids long. The V end was cut by 1 base, the J end by 5 bases, with 14 bases between. CDR1 and CDR2 from the germline V gene are SGHAT and FQNNGV. The CDR3 spells CASSLGQGRGETQYF. The CDR3, as DNA: TGTGCCAGCAGCTTAGGACAGGGCCGGGGGGAGACCCAGTACTTC.

The V call is TRBV20-1, the J call TRBJ1-4; 7 positions match TRBD1. The CDR3 contains 16 residues. Germline CDR1 is DFQATT and CDR2 is SNEGSKA (reference sequence). V shed 3 bases, J shed 11 bases, and the junction held 18 bases outside the gene matches. The CDR3 bases are TGCAGTGCTAGTAAGAGACAGGGCGAGTACGTCCCCAAACTGTTTTTT. Encoded protein: CSASKRQGEYVPKLFF.

This chain joins TRBV12-3 or TRBV12-4 and TRBJ1-1; TRBD1 might be the D (5 bases). CDR3 length equals 13 residues. V shed 6 bases and J shed 1 base, with 9 bases lying between them. The CDR3 nucleotides read TGTGCCAGCAGCGTGACAGAGAACACTGAAGCTTTCTTT. Amino acids: CASSVTENTEAFF.

This chain joins TRBV29-1 and TRBJ1-2; D remains unclear. The V gene's germline CDR1 is SQVTM and CDR2 ANQGSEA. This CDR3 region has 13 residues. V was cut by 3 bases and J by 6 bases, with 14 bases left in between. The CDR3: CSVDEVASNGYTF. CDR3 DNA: TGCAGCGTTGATGAGGTGGCCTCTAATGGCTACACCTTC.

J is TRBJ1-2 and V is TRBV5-5; D unclear. Trimming cost V 2 bases and J 3 bases, with 14 bases left between them. Germline CDR1 reads SGHKS; CDR2 reads YYEKEE (reference sequence). The CDR3 runs 15 residues. CDR3 residues: CASSLPGRSYYGYTF. As DNA, the CDR3 is TGTGCCAGCAGCTTACCAGGCAGATCTTACTATGGCTACACCTTC.

The chain joins TRBV7-2 to TRBJ2-5; 8 nucleotides align to TRBD2. Germline CDR1 and CDR2: SGHTA and FQGNSA. After removal of 3 bases from V and 13 bases from J, the junction contained 10 bases not matched to a gene. The CDR3 sequence is 13 residues long. In nucleotides, the CDR3 is TGTGCCAGCAGCTTGGATGGCGCCGGGACTAGGTACTTC. Protein sequence: CASSLDGAGTRYF.

This clone has just one count. The CDR3 nucleotides are TGTGCCAGCAGCTTAGCTAGCCGCACAGATACGCAGTATTTT. It translates to CASSLASRTDTQYF. V gene TRBV7-8 combines with J gene TRBJ2-3; no clear D gene. CDR1 SGHVS and CDR2 FQNEAQ come from the germline V gene. The CDR3 contains 14 residues. The V gene lost 0 bases and the J gene lost 1 base, with 5 bases spanning the gap.

The CDR3 sequence is CASRRSRLAGGDEQFF. CDR3 nucleotide sequence: TGTGCCAGCCGACGCTCGCGACTAGCGGGGGGGGATGAGCAGTTCTTC. The V and J genes are TRBV7-8 and TRBJ2-1; TRBD2 matches 14 bases. This CDR3 region has 16 residues. The germline V gene has CDR1 SGHVS and CDR2 FQNEAQ. Trimming took 8 bases from V and 8 from J; bases not matched to a gene: 11.

V and J are TRBV9 and TRBJ2-1; 10 positions agree with TRBD2. Trimming removed 4 bases from V and 1 base from J; junction bases left unmatched: 17. The CDR3 length is 20 residues. Looked up from germline, CDR1 is SGDLS and CDR2 is YYNGEE. For the CDR3, the DNA is TGTGCCAGCAGCCCACTCCATCGGGCTAGCGGGAGTGGGTCCTACAATGAGCAGTTCTTC. This encodes CASSPLHRASGSGSYNEQFF.

The J gene is TRBJ2-7, the V gene TRBV6-5; tentative D call: TRBD1 (6 bases). Germline values: CDR1 MNHEY, CDR2 SVGAGI. The CDR3 has 11 amino acids. V lost 8 bases and J lost 5, with 10 bases in between. In nucleotides, the CDR3 is TGTGCCAGCGGGGGCTACGACGAGCAGTACTTC. The encoded protein is CASGGYDEQYF.